One sample yielded the 21 T cell receptor beta chains listed below, sequenced in a study of metastatic and nonmetastatic thyroid tumors. Thyroid surgery had not been preceded by any treatment in any patient. Using MiXCR, TCRdb reanalyzed the PCR reads. The data show about 40,000 clones, about 10% seen once. The sample comprised blood. Receptors were obtained from a female donor with papillary thyroid cancer or a benign thyroid nodule (not recorded which). Some clones in this sample may be carry-over from other donors' samples.

This clone was seen at least ten times. This chain links TRBV30 with TRBJ1-1; no firm D call. The CDR3 extends over 13 amino acids. The V gene's germline CDR1 is GTSNPN and CDR2 SVGIG (reference sequence). With 1 base removed from V and 6 bases from J, the gap between germline ends came to 12 bases. The CDR3 DNA follows: TGTGCCTGGAGTGGCGAGGTGTGGGCTGAAGCTTTCTTT. Its translation is CAWSGEVWAEAFF.

A few counts support this clone. This chain links TRBV2 with TRBJ1-2; the D gene is possibly TRBD1 (6 bases). V shed 7 bases and J shed 2 bases, with 14 bases lying between them. From germline, CDR1 is SNHLY and CDR2 FYNNEI. The CDR3 spans 14 residues. This CDR3 reads CASIDGTPNYGYTF. For the CDR3, the DNA is TGTGCCAGCATTGACGGGACACCCAACTATGGCTACACCTTC.

There are many counts of this clone. The rearrangement uses TRBV11-3 and TRBJ2-2; D unresolved. The CDR3 spans 15 residues. Germline values: CDR1 SGHNT, CDR2 YENEEA. The germline V and J ends were trimmed by 6 bases and 0 bases, with 11 bases remaining between them. This chain's CDR3 is CASSKGQPNTGELFF. CDR3 coding DNA: TGTGCCAGCAGTAAAGGGCAGCCGAACACCGGGGAGCTGTTTTTT.

This clone was detected many times. The chain combines TRBV7-9 with TRBJ2-5; no reliable D call. The CDR3 is 13 amino acids. Between the trimmed V and J ends, which lost 1 base and 2 bases, there was a span of 5 bases. Per germline, CDR1 SEHNR and CDR2 FQNEAQ (reference sequence). The CDR3: CASSLGGQETQYF. CDR3 DNA: TGTGCCAGCAGCTTAGGGGGACAAGAGACCCAGTACTTC.

This clone was seen many times. The DNA of the CDR3 is TGTGCCACCAGCAGGACTAGAGGACCGTGGCAGTTCTTC. It translates to CATSRTRGPWQFF. The chain combines TRBV15 with TRBJ2-1, with a tentative D call TRBD2 (6 bases). Germline V CDR1 and CDR2: LNHNV, YYDKDF (reference sequence). The CDR3 runs to 13 residues. V was clipped by 3 bases and J by 12 bases, with 15 bases between them.

This clone was counted ten times or more. This same CDR3 is encoded by further DNA sequences in the sample. The V gene is TRBV5-1, the J gene TRBJ1-6; TRBD1 agrees at 8 bases. Germline CDR1 reads SGHRS; CDR2 reads YFSETQ. Germline trimming cut 4 bases from V and 7 bases from J; bases unmatched to any gene: 4. The CDR3 covers 14 residues. This chain's CDR3 is CASSVTGANSPLHF. As DNA, the CDR3 is TGCGCCAGCAGCGTGACAGGGGCGAATTCACCCCTCCACTTT.

For this clone: It may be a read error: a sequence one base away is much more abundant. This sample includes further DNA sequences coding for the same CDR3. The chain combines TRBV5-1 with TRBJ2-5; 7 bases are shared with TRBD1. Germline V gives CDR1 SGHRS, CDR2 YFSETQ. The CDR3 extends over 13 amino acids. The CDR3 DNA follows: TGCGCCAGCAGCGTGACAGGGTCAGGAACCCAGTACTTT. Encoded protein: CASSVTGSGTQYF.

This clone was picked up many times. The J gene is TRBJ1-2, the V gene TRBV28; a possible D gene is TRBD1 (5 bases). Deletions cut 5 bases from V and 7 bases from J, with 26 bases between. The CDR3 spans 17 residues. Germline CDR1 reads MDHEN; CDR2 reads SYDVKM. The CDR3 here is CASSITGGSVWFFGYTF. The DNA of the CDR3 is TGTGCCAGCAGTATAACCGGGGGGAGCGTGTGGTTCTTTGGCTACACCTTC.

Many counts were recorded for this clone. The chain employs TRBV2 and TRBJ1-4, with 8 nucleotides matching TRBD1. From germline, CDR1 is SNHLY and CDR2 FYNNEI. The CDR3 sequence is 17 residues long. J lost 0 bases, V lost 5 bases, and 8 bases had no gene match. Here the CDR3 reads CASSRTGSISTNEKLFF. In DNA form, the CDR3 reads TGTGCCAGCAGTCGGACAGGGAGTATATCAACTAATGAAAAACTGTTTTTT.

In the case of this clone: A read error may be the cause here, since a much bigger clone is one base away. The chain couples TRBV15 to TRBJ2-1, with 9 nucleotides matching TRBD1. In germline, CDR1 is LNHNV, CDR2 YYDKDF (reference sequence). The CDR3 sequence is 14 residues long. The CDR3, as DNA: TGTGCCGCCAGCGAGGACAGGGGAAGGAATGAGCAGTTCTTC. This translates into CAASEDRGRNEQFF.

This clone has at least ten counts. The rearrangement links TRBV19 to TRBJ1-1, with no clear D. This CDR3 region has 15 residues. Germline lookup yields CDR1 LNHDA and CDR2 SQIVND (reference sequence). Between the trimmed V and J ends, which lost 7 bases and 3 bases, there was a span of 18 bases. CDR3 sequence: CASINSGGYDTEAFF. The CDR3 DNA sequence: TGTGCCAGTATTAATAGCGGAGGGTACGACACTGAAGCTTTCTTT.

This clone showed up many times. The identical CDR3 is also encoded by other nucleotide sequences in the sample. The V and J genes are TRBV2 and TRBJ2-3; 7 bases align to TRBD1. The ends lost 6 bases at V and 1 base at J; junction bases unmatched: 4. Per the germline V gene, CDR1 is SNHLY and CDR2 is FYNNEI. This CDR3 has 14 residues. CDR3 protein: CASSTGQGTDTQYF. CDR3 in DNA: TGTGCCAGCAGCACAGGACAGGGCACAGATACGCAGTATTTT. The variable domain in full, with the rest retrieved from reference TRBV2 and TRBJ2-3, is EPEVTQTPSHQVTQMGQEVILRCVPISNHLYFYWYRQILGQKVEFLVSFYNNEISEKSEIFDDQFSVERPDGSNFTLKIRSTKLEDSAMYFCASSTGQGTDTQYFGPGTRLTVL.

At least ten counts were recorded for this clone. This rearrangement joins TRBV5-1 to TRBJ2-2; unclear D gene. In germline, CDR1 is SGHRS, CDR2 YFSETQ. The CDR3 totals 15 residues. V shed 0 bases and J shed 7 bases, with 13 bases lying between them. The CDR3 DNA reads as TGCGCCAGCAGCTTGGAGGTAATACGTGGCGGGGAGCTGTTTTTT. Translating gives CASSLEVIRGGELFF.

There are many counts of this clone. J is TRBJ2-1 and V is TRBV6-6; 7 positions agree with TRBD2. Germline V gives CDR1 MNHNY, CDR2 SVGAGI (reference sequence). The CDR3 covers 13 residues. V trimming: 0 bases; J trimming: 15 bases; junction bases outside the gene matches: 8. The CDR3 is CASSYSMSGGLFF. The CDR3 nucleotides are TGTGCCAGCAGTTACTCGATGTCGGGAGGTCTGTTCTTC.

Many counts were recorded for this clone. The chain uses TRBV20-1 and TRBJ2-3; 7 nucleotides align to TRBD1. Germline CDR1 reads DFQATT; CDR2 reads SNEGSKA (reference sequence). The junction had 5 bases not matched to a gene; V was cut back by 0 bases and J by 2 bases. The CDR3 is made up of 15 amino acids. The CDR3 is CSARDQGEITDTQYF. The CDR3 coding sequence is TGCAGTGCTAGAGACCAGGGGGAGATCACAGATACGCAGTATTTT.

The table lists this clone with many counts. The chain has TRBV16 and TRBJ1-5; TRBD1 is a possible D gene (5 bases). The germline CDR1 and CDR2 sequences are KGHSY and FQNENV. The CDR3 is 17 amino acids. Trimming removed 0 bases at V and 0 bases at J, with 12 bases between. DNA of the CDR3: TGTGCCAGCAGCCAATCCTGGGGGGAGGATAGCAATCAGCCCCAGCATTTT. Translated: CASSQSWGEDSNQPQHF.

This clone occurred many times. In DNA, the CDR3 is TGTGCCAGCAGCTCACCCCCGGGACAAAAGGGGAATGAAAAACTGTTTTTT. Protein product: CASSSPPGQKGNEKLFF. V and J are TRBV5-5 and TRBJ1-4, with D possibly being TRBD1 (6 bases). V was shortened by 3 bases and J by 5 bases, with 20 bases between the two germline ends. This CDR3 has 17 amino acids. CDR1 SGHKS and CDR2 YYEKEE come from the germline V gene (reference sequence). The whole variable domain, remainder taken from reference TRBV5-5 and TRBJ1-4, is DAGVTQSPTHLIKTRGQQVTLRCSPISGHKSVSWYQQVLGQGPQFIFQYYEKEERGRGNFPDRFSARQFPNYSSELNVNALLLGDSALYLCASSSPPGQKGNEKLFFGSGTQLSVL.

V gene TRBV4-2 combines with J gene TRBJ1-5, with TRBD1 identical over 8 bases. Germline V gene data show CDR1 as LGHNA and CDR2 as YNFKEQ. CDR3 length equals 15 residues. Unmatched junction bases numbered 4, after V lost 0 bases and J lost 6 bases. The CDR3 DNA is TGTGCCAGCAGCCAAGAGTCAGGGGGCGGTCAGCCCCAGCATTTT. The encoded protein is CASSQESGGGQPQHF.

This clone has only a few counts. Possible read error: a much larger clone is one base away. The rearrangement uses TRBV27 and TRBJ2-1; a weak D match, TRBD2 (6 bases). Germline CDR1 and CDR2: MNHEY and SMNVEV (reference sequence). This CDR3 is 13 amino acids long. Trimming removed 4 bases from V and 7 bases from J, with 11 bases in between. The CDR3 DNA follows: TGTGCCAGCAGTTCTACTAGCTTTAATGAGCAGTTCTTC. Translation: CASSSTSFNEQFF.

The table lists this clone with many counts. The chain combines TRBV30 with TRBJ1-5; D not resolved. Trimming removed 2 bases at V and 1 base at J, with 3 bases between. Germline CDR1 reads GTSNPN; CDR2 reads SVGIG (reference sequence). The CDR3 runs to 12 residues. The CDR3 is CAWSLSNQPQHF. The CDR3 DNA is TGTGCCTGGAGTTTGAGCAATCAGCCCCAGCATTTT.

As regards this clone: The junction and the germline gene differ at one end; a read error may be behind it. The chain has TRBV5-1 and TRBJ2-1, with TRBD2 matching over 13 bases. Germline V lookup: CDR1 SGHRS, CDR2 YFSETQ. The CDR3 length is 17 residues. The CDR3 region is CASITGTSGMGGNDQFF. The CDR3 DNA sequence: TGCGCCAGCATCACCGGGACTAGCGGGATGGGGGGCAATGATCAGTTCTTC.